Each of the 24 T cell receptor beta chains below was sequenced from the same sample in a study of blood T cell repertoires in COVID-19. Profiled with immunoSEQ multiplex PCR; TCRdb holds only in-frame clones, not every one. Found here are around 450,000 clones, 87% of them singletons; the top ten hold under 0.75%. Sequenced sample: PBMCs or T cells enriched from blood (not recorded which). Receptors originate from a woman aged 18-29 years who had recovered from COVID-19.

V gene TRBV2 combines with J gene TRBJ1-2; 7 bases agree with TRBD1. The CDR3 consists of 13 residues. Unmatched junction bases numbered 5, after V lost 6 bases and J lost 4 bases. The germline V gene has CDR1 SNHLY and CDR2 FYNNEI. CDR3 DNA sequence: TGTGCCAGCAGCTTAACAGGGGTCTATGGCTACACCTTC. This gives the protein CASSLTGVYGYTF.

The J gene is TRBJ2-1, the V gene TRBV19; 7 nucleotides align to TRBD1. The CDR3 contains 15 residues. J gave up 4 bases and V 4 bases, and 7 bases lay outside the gene matches. The germline gives CDR1 LNHDA, CDR2 SQIVND (reference sequence). The CDR3 protein is CASSKEGGGYNEQFF. CDR3 DNA sequence: TGTGCCAGTAGTAAAGAAGGGGGCGGTTACAATGAGCAGTTCTTC.

This clone was seen a single time. V gene TRBV18 combines with J gene TRBJ1-1, with 7 bases matching TRBD1. Germline V CDR1 and CDR2: KGHSH, LQKENI. Losses at the gene ends were 6 bases for V and 6 bases for J; bases not matched to a gene: 7. The CDR3 extends over 13 amino acids. CDR3: CASSPGGSAEAFF. The CDR3 coding sequence is TGTGCCAGCTCTCCAGGGGGGAGCGCTGAAGCTTTCTTT.

V is TRBV6-5 and J is TRBJ1-6; D is ambiguous. The CDR3 has 13 residues. Trimming shortened V by 7 bases and J by 8 bases, and 12 bases separated the two germline ends. From germline, CDR1 is MNHEY and CDR2 SVGAGI. CDR3 nucleotide sequence: TGTGCCAGCATAGGAGCCGCAGATTCACCCCTCCACTTT. Amino acids: CASIGAADSPLHF.

The chain links TRBV30 to TRBJ1-3; D possibly corresponds to TRBD1 (5 bases). Germline-derived CDR1 and CDR2 are GTSNPN and SVGIG (reference sequence). The V end lost 7 bases, the J end lost 3 bases, and 10 bases lay between the germline ends. CDR3 length equals 12 residues. The CDR3 coding sequence is TGTGCCTCCCAGGGTTTTGGAAACACCATATATTTT. This codes for CASQGFGNTIYF. Based on the CDR3 plus reference TRBV30 and TRBJ1-3, the full variable domain is SQTIHQWPATLVQPVGSPLSLECTVEGTSNPNLYWYRQAAGRGLQLLFYSVGIGQISSEVPQNLSASRPQDRQFILSSKKLLLSDSGFYLCASQGFGNTIYFGEGSWLTVV.

The chain carries TRBV3-1 (or the pseudogene TRBV3-2) and TRBJ1-2, with D unresolved. Germline CDR1 and CDR2: LGHDT and YNNKEL (reference sequence). The V end lost 2 bases, the J end lost 7 bases, and 14 bases lay between the germline ends. This CDR3 is 14 amino acids long. The CDR3 loop is CASSQPGPSVGYTF. DNA of the CDR3: TGTGCCAGCAGCCAACCCGGTCCGAGTGTTGGCTACACCTTC.

Remarks on this clone: With a much larger clone just one base away, this may be a read error. CDR3 sequence (DNA): TGCGCCAGCAGGTGGACAGGGAACACTGAAGCTTTCTTT. The encoded protein is CASRWTGNTEAFF. This chain joins TRBV5-1 and TRBJ1-1, with 7 bases matching TRBD1. The ends lost 5 bases at V and 1 base at J; junction bases unmatched: 2. The CDR3 runs 13 residues. The germline V gene has CDR1 SGHRS and CDR2 YFSETQ.

The CDR3: CAWNGQLGNEKLFF. The CDR3 coding sequence is TGTGCCTGGAATGGACAGCTGGGTAATGAAAAACTGTTTTTT. The chain carries TRBV30 and TRBJ1-4; a possible D gene is TRBD1 (6 bases). Between the trimmed V and J ends, which lost 4 bases and 4 bases, there was a span of 13 bases. The CDR3 runs 14 residues. The V gene's germline CDR1 is GTSNPN and CDR2 SVGIG (reference sequence).

J is TRBJ1-3 and V is TRBV18; D might be TRBD1 (6 bases). Trimming took off 3 bases at V and 0 bases at J, with 12 bases between the two ends. Per the germline V gene, CDR1 is KGHSH and CDR2 is LQKENI. The CDR3 length is 16 residues. The CDR3 DNA is TGTGCCAGCTCACCCGGACAGATCAGCTCTGGAAACACCATATATTTT. Encoded protein: CASSPGQISSGNTIYF.

The V gene is TRBV6-5, the J gene TRBJ2-7; 10 bases line up with TRBD1. The CDR3 contains 14 residues. Germline CDR1 reads MNHEY; CDR2 reads SVGAGI. Trimming removed 7 bases from V and 2 bases from J; junction bases left unmatched: 5. CDR3 DNA: TGTGCCAGCACCGCGACAGGGGGCACCTACGAGCAGTACTTC. Amino acids: CASTATGGTYEQYF.

This chain connects TRBV14 to TRBJ2-7; 9 nucleotides line up with TRBD2. Germline V gives CDR1 SGHDN, CDR2 FVKESK. The CDR3 consists of 15 residues. V shed 1 base and J 2 bases; nucleotides not matched to a gene: 3. The CDR3 region has the DNA TGTGCCAGCAGCCAAGGACTAGCGGTGCCCTACGAGCAGTACTTC. This gives the protein CASSQGLAVPYEQYF.

This chain links TRBV7-3 with TRBJ1-2; 7 positions match TRBD1. Germline V gives CDR1 SGHTA, CDR2 FQGTGA. V was clipped by 2 bases and J by 1 base; unmatched bases: 13. CDR3 length: 18 residues. The CDR3 sequence is CASSLGPWDRISNYGYTF. In DNA, the CDR3 is TGTGCCAGCAGCTTAGGCCCTTGGGACAGAATTAGTAACTATGGCTACACCTTC.

This clone was seen once. The rearrangement joins TRBV5-1 to TRBJ1-1; D possibly corresponds to TRBD1 (5 bases). Germline lookup yields CDR1 SGHRS and CDR2 YFSETQ. This CDR3 contains 14 residues. V lost 2 bases to trimming and J lost 1 base, with 9 bases between them. The CDR3 region has the DNA TGCGCCAGCAGCTTTGGGACTGCGAACACTGAAGCTTTCTTT. It codes for CASSFGTANTEAFF.

This clone was recorded only once. This chain joins TRBV2 and TRBJ2-2; possible D gene TRBD1, 6 bases. V lost 5 bases, J lost 7 bases, and 11 bases lay in between. This CDR3 has 13 amino acids. Germline V gene data show CDR1 as SNHLY and CDR2 as FYNNEI. The CDR3 region has the DNA TGTGCCAGCAGTACAGGGTGGGGCGGGGAGCTGTTTTTT. Its protein product is CASSTGWGGELFF.

The chain is built from TRBV30 and TRBJ1-1; 11 nucleotides match TRBD1. Per the germline V gene, CDR1 is GTSNPN and CDR2 is SVGIG (reference sequence). CDR3 length: 12 amino acids. V was pared by 2 bases and J by 10 bases, with 3 bases of the junction left unmatched. The CDR3 reads CAWSPGQGGAFF. The CDR3 bases are TGTGCCTGGAGTCCGGGACAGGGGGGAGCTTTCTTT.

In this sample, this clone turned up once. The V gene is TRBV7-2, the J gene TRBJ2-5; the D gene is possibly TRBD2 (6 bases). Trimming shortened V by 1 base and J by 2 bases, and 8 bases separated the two germline ends. Germline CDR1 and CDR2: SGHTA and FQGNSA. The CDR3 length is 14 residues. The CDR3 sequence: CASSLVRGQETQYF. Here the CDR3 DNA reads TGTGCCAGCAGCTTAGTACGGGGGCAAGAGACCCAGTACTTC. Full variable domain (missing parts from reference TRBV7-2 and TRBJ2-5): GAGVSQSPSNKVTEKGKDVELRCDPISGHTALYWYRQSLGQGLEFLIYFQGNSAPDKSGLPSDRFSAERTGGSVSTLTIQRTQQEDSAVYLCASSLVRGQETQYFGPGTRLLVL.

V gene TRBV19 combines with J gene TRBJ2-1, with 11 bases lining up with TRBD2. Germline values: CDR1 LNHDA, CDR2 SQIVND (reference sequence). With 0 bases clipped from V and 6 bases from J, the junction kept 4 bases outside the gene matches. The CDR3 extends over 16 amino acids. CDR3 loop: CASSIDKTSGANEQFF. The CDR3 coding sequence is TGTGCCAGTAGTATAGATAAGACTAGCGGGGCCAATGAGCAGTTCTTC.

This chain connects TRBV11-2 to TRBJ2-4; 13 bases are shared with TRBD2. Germline assignment: CDR1 SGHAT and CDR2 FQNNGV. J gave up 7 bases and V 1 base, and 10 bases lay outside the gene matches. The CDR3 spans 18 residues. Here the CDR3 DNA reads TGTGCCAGCAGCTTAGTAGGGACTAGCGGGGTCTCACGGAACATTCAGTACTTC. Its protein is CASSLVGTSGVSRNIQYF. The whole variable domain, filled in from reference TRBV11-2 and TRBJ2-4, reads EAGVAQSPRYKIIEKRQSVAFWCNPISGHATLYWYQQILGQGPKLLIQFQNNGVVDDSQLPKDRFSAERLKGVDSTLKIQPAKLEDSAVYLCASSLVGTSGVSRNIQYFGAGTRLSVL.

The V gene is TRBV5-1, the J gene TRBJ1-4; D is unclear. This CDR3 is built from 16 residues. The V end lost 2 bases, the J end lost 0 bases, and 11 bases lay between the germline ends. CDR1 and CDR2 (germline): SGHRS, YFSETQ. CDR3 amino acids: CASSFRGEATNEKLFF. The DNA for the CDR3 is TGCGCCAGCAGCTTTCGCGGAGAAGCAACTAATGAAAAACTGTTTTTT.

The J gene is TRBJ2-5, the V gene TRBV9, with no clear D. V lost 4 bases to trimming and J lost 4 bases, with 14 bases between them. Germline lookup yields CDR1 SGDLS and CDR2 YYNGEE. This CDR3 has 14 amino acids. CDR3 loop: CASSPSSIIETQYF. CDR3 bases: TGTGCCAGCAGCCCCAGTTCGATTATAGAGACCCAGTACTTC.

The chain employs TRBV18 and TRBJ2-5, with a tentative D call TRBD1 (5 bases). This CDR3 contains 15 residues. Germline V gene data show CDR1 as KGHSH and CDR2 as LQKENI. V was clipped by 2 bases and J by 1 base, with 11 bases between them. The CDR3 DNA is TGTGCCAGCTCACCATTGGGGCCAGTCCAAGAGACCCAGTACTTC. Protein: CASSPLGPVQETQYF.

This clone was detected only once. V and J are TRBV27 and TRBJ1-5; maybe TRBD1 (6 bases). Trimming removed 5 bases from V and 0 bases from J, with 11 bases in between. The V gene's germline CDR1 is MNHEY and CDR2 SMNVEV (reference sequence). The CDR3 contains 15 residues. CDR3 sequence (DNA): TGTGCCAGCAGTCAGACAGGAGCTAGCAATCAGCCCCAGCATTTT. Its translation: CASSQTGASNQPQHF.

This chain uses TRBV30 with TRBJ1-1; D is unresolved. The germline V gene encodes CDR1 GTSNPN and CDR2 SVGIG (reference sequence). The CDR3 length is 13 residues. With 2 bases removed from V and 2 bases from J, the gap between germline ends came to 9 bases. The CDR3 nucleotides are TGTGCCTGGAGTCCGGGTCTAAACACTGAAGCTTTCTTT. Protein: CAWSPGLNTEAFF.

The chain is built from TRBV30 and TRBJ2-2; TRBD2 might be the D (6 bases). Per the germline V gene, CDR1 is GTSNPN and CDR2 is SVGIG (reference sequence). Trimming took 3 bases from V and 5 from J, leaving 10 bases between them. The CDR3 extends over 13 amino acids. CDR3: CAWRGAGTGELFF. CDR3 nucleotides: TGTGCCTGGAGAGGGGCGGGAACCGGGGAGCTGTTTTTT.